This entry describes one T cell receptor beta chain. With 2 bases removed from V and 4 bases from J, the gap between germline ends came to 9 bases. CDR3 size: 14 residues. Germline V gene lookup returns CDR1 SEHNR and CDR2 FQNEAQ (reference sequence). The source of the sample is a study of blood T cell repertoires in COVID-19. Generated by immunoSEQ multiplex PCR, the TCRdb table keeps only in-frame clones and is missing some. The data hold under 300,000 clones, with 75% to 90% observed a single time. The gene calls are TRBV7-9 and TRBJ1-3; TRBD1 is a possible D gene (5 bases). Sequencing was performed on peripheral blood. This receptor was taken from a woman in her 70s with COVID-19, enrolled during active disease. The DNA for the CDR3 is TGTGCCAGCAGCTTACCAACAGGCGGAAACACCATATATTTT. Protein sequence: CASSLPTGGNTIYF.